The 5 T cell receptor beta chains presented below share a single source sample, sequenced in a study of blood T cells in healthy people across ages. The second PCR ran about 6 to 12 cycles with a sample-barcoded 5' primer and J-beta primers. From the 5' RACE reads, TCRdb called clonotypes with MiXCR, one entry per CDR3 protein. The table shows under 800,000 distinct CDR3 sequences, with 20% to 25% occurring only once. The sample taken for sequencing was blood. Every receptor here comes from an older man in good health.

This chain connects TRBV29-1 to TRBJ2-7; 8 nucleotides align to TRBD2. The CDR3 extends over 14 amino acids. V shed 6 bases and J 6 bases; nucleotides not matched to a gene: 13. Per germline, CDR1 SQVTM and CDR2 ANQGSEA. CDR3 loop: CSVAGLVVDREQYF. As DNA, the CDR3 is TGCAGCGTCGCGGGACTAGTCGTAGACCGCGAGCAGTACTTC.

This clonotype was seen many times. CDR3 nucleotides: TGCGCCAGCAGCCAAGATAAGGGCCTCGGGGAGCTGTTTTTT. The encoded protein is CASSQDKGLGELFF. V usage is TRBV4-3 and J usage is TRBJ2-2; D call uncertain. The CDR3 has 14 residues. Looked up from germline, CDR1 is LGHNA and CDR2 is YSLEER. Between the trimmed V and J ends, which lost 0 bases and 7 bases, there was a span of 9 bases.

This clonotype was seen only a few times. The chain links TRBV19 to TRBJ2-5; 8 bases agree with TRBD1. From germline, CDR1 is LNHDA and CDR2 SQIVND (reference sequence). CDR3 length: 14 amino acids. V lost 6 bases to trimming and J lost 4 bases; unmatched junction nucleotides: 7. CDR3 region: CASRGQGASETQYF. The CDR3 DNA reads TGTGCCAGTAGAGGGCAGGGGGCTTCAGAGACCCAGTACTTC.

V usage is TRBV29-1 and J usage is TRBJ2-7; no definite D call. The CDR3 consists of 10 residues. Germline CDR1 SQVTM, CDR2 ANQGSEA. Trimming left V 4 bases short and J 5 bases short, with 6 bases between. CDR3 DNA: TGCAGCGTTGCGGGTAACGAGCAGTACTTC. Translated: CSVAGNEQYF.

J is TRBJ1-4 and V is TRBV7-8; D might be TRBD1 (6 bases). The ends were cut back, 3 bases at V and 8 bases at J, with 19 bases in the middle. Germline CDR1 is SGHVS and CDR2 is FQNEAQ. This CDR3 has 16 residues. CDR3 amino acids: CASSFGQLSPFEKLFF. The CDR3 region has the DNA TGTGCCAGCAGCTTTGGACAGCTCAGCCCTTTCGAAAAACTGTTTTTT. The whole variable domain, filled in from reference TRBV7-8 and TRBJ1-4, reads GAGVSQSPRYKVAKRGQDVALRCDPISGHVSLFWYQQALGQGPEFLTYFQNEAQLDKSGLPSDRFFAERPEGSVSTLKIQRTQQEDSAVYLCASSFGQLSPFEKLFFGSGTQLSVL.